Following are 3 T cell receptor beta chains from one sample sequenced in a study of beta chain features in type 1 diabetes. The whole isolated RNA underwent reverse transcription, so sequencing captured expressed TCRB transcripts. The protocol was immunoSEQ multiplex PCR, while the TCRdb copy is restricted to in-frame clones and leaves out a portion. The table lists hundreds of thousands of clones, 12% to 15% of them singletons. The material sequenced was central memory CD4+ T cells from blood. The receptors stem from a young man in good health.

The V and J genes are TRBV5-6 and TRBJ1-2, with TRBD1 identical over 7 bases. The germline gives CDR1 SGHDT, CDR2 YYEEEE. This CDR3 region has 17 residues. The trim removed 0 bases at V and 4 bases at J, leaving 12 bases unmatched. CDR3 nucleotide sequence: TGTGCCAGCAGCTTGGCCGGAGCGGAATCAGGGGGCTATGGCTACACCTTC. This gives the protein CASSLAGAESGGYGYTF.

Many counts were recorded for this clone. V is TRBV10-3 and J is TRBJ2-4; D possibly corresponds to TRBD2 (6 bases). Germline V lookup: CDR1 ENHRY, CDR2 SYGVKD. V was trimmed by 2 bases and J by 0 bases, leaving 11 bases between them. The CDR3 is 16 residues long. CDR3 bases: TGTGCCATCAGTGAGGTTAGCGGATTAGCCAAAAACATTCAGTACTTC. It specifies CAISEVSGLAKNIQYF.

V is TRBV6-5 and J is TRBJ2-5, with a weak D call TRBD2 (5 bases). V dropped 0 bases and J dropped 4 bases, with 6 bases sitting between them. The CDR3 sequence is 13 residues long. Germline loops: CDR1 MNHEY, CDR2 SVGAGI. The CDR3 bases are TGTGCCAGCAGTTACTCCGCGGGAGAGACCCAGTACTTC. Protein: CASSYSAGETQYF.